These 5 T cell receptor beta chains came from one sample sequenced in a study of blood T cells in healthy people across ages. Using a J-beta primer mix together with a sample-barcoded 5' primer, a second PCR was run for about 6 to 12 cycles. TCRdb reprocessed the 5' RACE reads via MiXCR and lists one record per CDR3 protein. This table holds 950,000 to 1,200,000 distinct CDR3 sequences, more than 30% found once. The sequenced sample consisted of blood. The receptors come from a man younger than 35 in good health.

The V and J genes are TRBV7-2 and TRBJ2-1, with 8 positions matching TRBD2. This CDR3 region has 16 residues. Germline values: CDR1 SGHTA, CDR2 FQGNSA. The junction had 14 bases not matched to a gene; V was cut back by 7 bases and J by 6 bases. The CDR3 DNA sequence: TGTGCCAGCACCCTTCTTTCGGGGGGGCTCGGCAATGAGCAGTTCTTC. Its translation is CASTLLSGGLGNEQFF.

In DNA form, the CDR3 reads TGTGCCATCAGTGAGTCGCCGACTCGGCAAGCTTTCTTT. The encoded protein is CAISESPTRQAFF. This chain joins TRBV10-3 and TRBJ1-1; D remains unclear. CDR3 size: 13 residues. Germline V gene lookup returns CDR1 ENHRY and CDR2 SYGVKD. Between the trimmed V and J ends, which lost 0 bases and 9 bases, there was a span of 11 bases.

The V gene is TRBV20-1, the J gene TRBJ2-1; D remains unclear. The CDR3 is 13 residues long. Trimming pared 0 bases from V and 5 bases from J, leaving 8 bases between. CDR1 is DFQATT and CDR2 is SNEGSKA in the germline V gene (reference sequence). CDR3 bases: TGCAGTGCTAGAGATTTGGCTAACAATGAGCAGTTCTTC. It yields the protein CSARDLANNEQFF.

V is TRBV13 and J is TRBJ2-4, with 7 bases aligning to TRBD1. With V trimmed by 1 base and J by 4 bases, 10 bases remained unmatched. The germline gives CDR1 PRHDT, CDR2 FYEKMQ (reference sequence). The CDR3 consists of 17 residues. The DNA of the CDR3 is TGTGCCAGCAGCTTAGCCAGGACTCGGGACAGAAAAAACATTCAGTACTTC. Amino acid sequence: CASSLARTRDRKNIQYF.

Details on this clonotype: An end of the junction does not agree with germline; a read error may underlie this. This chain links TRBV4-2 with TRBJ1-1; tentatively, D is TRBD1 (5 bases). CDR1 is LGHNA and CDR2 is YNFKEQ in the germline V gene. The CDR3 has 14 residues. CDR3: CASSQAGGDTEAFF. CDR3 sequence (DNA): TGCGCCAGCAGCCAAGCGGGGGGGGACACTGAAGCTTTCTTT.